This TCR beta chain stems from a study of shared clonotypes between healthy human individuals (TCRdb year 2020). A note on the overall study: A few men and a couple of women, aged 18 to 49 years, made up the cohort. Each donor's leukapheresis produced roughly between about 0.8 and 10 billion PBMCs. Different laboratories and diverse techniques were used to prepare libraries and sequence TCR repertoires, to increase sequencing depth and limit assay-specific biases. To estimate repertoire size and how much clonotype sharing occurs between individuals, the study deeply sequenced the blood TCR repertoires of about five healthy adults. Per donor, three plates each were used for CD4 naive and CD4 memory, two for CD8 naive, and one for CD8 memory.

The donors were healthy, HIV-negative adults who had no recently reported acute infections or vaccinations. Only Caucasian adults living in Nashville, Tennessee, USA were represented among the donors. CD4+ T cells were enriched through magnetic negative selection, after which naive cells were positively selected on CD45RA and the remaining negative fraction served as the memory subset. Blood was collected by leukapheresis, and PBMCs were isolated by Ficoll-Histopaque density gradient centrifugation and then cryopreserved in liquid nitrogen vapor phase. Analytical flow cytometry was used to check the purity and quantity of each magnetically sorted T cell population. Genomic DNA was isolated from each sorted fraction and quantified by UV absorbance on a Nanodrop 2000c. On this clone: What this receptor recognizes is not known. Per-nucleotide qualities are absent, and no much larger clonotype sits a single base away. This specimen includes other DNA sequences encoding the same CDR3.

Paper-wide results and their limitations: Sampling was restricted to blood, and TCR repertoires in tissue are likely to differ from TCR repertoires in blood. Rarefaction of sorted-subset datasets indicated incomplete sequencing despite the large sequencing depth. Pairwise subsampling indicated that sequencing depth was expected to affect the degree of clonotype sharing among donors. Compared with non-shared clonotypes, clonotypes shared by all four sorted-subset donors had higher generation probabilities. Naive subsets generally had larger estimated clonotype richness than memory subsets. The genetic and exposure-history diversity represented was limited by the small number of donors. When a few donors were compared, the shared fraction of clonotypes was roughly 4.8% for naive CD4, more than 3% for naive CD8, more than 2% for memory CD4, and roughly 0.4% for memory CD8.

Using the deep immunoSEQ assay, multiplex PCR amplified TCR CDR3 regions from genomic DNA. Extracted genomic DNA from each cell subset was distributed evenly across all wells of several immunoSEQ 96-well plates, and each plate was treated as a replicate. For sorted subsets, around 0.2 ug genomic DNA, equal to tens of thousands of T cell genomes, was loaded into each replicate PCR. Purified libraries were measured with a Qubit 3.0 fluorometer, size-checked on a Bioanalyzer 2100, and measured again with the KAPA Library Quantification kit. Each immunoSEQ 96-well plate was sequenced on its own single-read 150-cycle Illumina NextSeq 550 flow cell. Regarding the original processing steps: Because the immunoSEQ output included only junctional sequences and no quality scores, the filtering could not be the same as the filtering used for full-length reads. Sequences were annotated with PyIR, a Python wrapper for IgBLAST v1.9, using IMGT germline references to assign V/J genes and CDR3. Reads were removed for weak V/J assignments (E-value above 1e-6), missing CDR3, stop codons, out-of-frame junctions, or ambiguous translated residues. V3J clonotypes were defined by identical inferred V gene, J gene, and CDR3 amino acid sequence. The percentage overlap between two repertoires was calculated by dividing the number of shared unique clonotypes by the size of the smaller repertoire. Richness of each repertoire was evaluated using RTK rarefaction, the Chao1 estimator, and Recon v2.1 estimates of unobserved clonotypes. OLGA was used to compute generation probabilities for all TCRbeta clonotypes that the gDNA method yielded from a few donors. TCRdb stores this immuneACCESS table with in-frame sequences only. Part of the clones is absent; in the studies checked, under half of the shortfall reflects unresolved V genes, and no reason is known for the rest. V, J and clone size are taken as reported in that table, and D and trimming were inferred from the DNA itself. The sample profile shows a few million clones; approximately 93% of them were found once. The ten most abundant clones make up 0.39% of the sample.

This receptor was taken from a man aged 18 to 30 in good health. Some clones in this sample may be carry-over from other donors' samples. Sequencing used naive CD4+ T cells from PBMCs. This specimen's cell subset or site label, per the study, means: CD45RA+ positively selected.

The CDR3 region reads CAWSGQGARQPQHF. DNA sequence: TGTGCCTGGAGTGGACAGGGGGCACGCCAGCCCCAGCATTTT. The chain is assembled from TRBV30 and TRBJ1-5; 10 bases in between match TRBD1. Reading from cysteine to phenylalanine, the CDR3 counts 14 amino acids. CDR3 DNA only is kept here, 42 bases in frame from base 1. CDR1 GTSNPN and CDR2 SVGIG are derived from the germline V gene (reference sequence). The V end gives up 1 base and the J end 7 bases, leaving 4 bases in the junction not matched to a gene.